Below are 27 T cell receptor beta chains sequenced from a single sample in a study of T cell repertoires in ileal Crohn's disease. Time point in this sample: neoterminal ileum biopsy at postoperative endoscopy, about 6 months after surgery. The assay was immunoSEQ multiplex PCR, and TCRdb's table has in-frame clones only and misses some. The sample holds about 62,000 clones, around nine tenths seen once. Sequencing input: ileal tissue. The receptor set was obtained from an adult with Crohn's disease.

This sequence joins TRBV2 and TRBJ2-5; perhaps TRBD1 as D (5 bases). CDR1 is SNHLY, CDR2 FYNNEI, per germline. CDR3 length equals 13 residues. Trimming removed 6 bases at V and 4 bases at J, with 12 bases between. The CDR3 bases are TGTGCCAGCAGGCAGGGTTCTGGAGAGACCCAGTACTTC. Its protein is CASRQGSGETQYF.

The chain has TRBV21-1 and TRBJ2-1; the D call in the table, TRBD2, was not verified against the DNA. TRBV21-1 is annotated as a pseudogene. This CDR3 spans 21 amino acids. The CDR3 loop reads CASSEKRGGLAGQIIYNEQFF. CDR3 in DNA: TGTGCCAGCAGCGAAAAGCGGGGTGGACTAGCGGGACAGATAATCTACAATGAGCAGTTCTTC.

CDR3 DNA sequence: TGCGCCAGCAGCTTGGCTACGGGACAGGGCTACGAGCAGTACTTC. Translating gives CASSLATGQGYEQYF. The rearrangement uses TRBV5-1 and TRBJ2-7; 9 bases line up with TRBD1. Trimming removed 0 bases from V and 3 bases from J; junction bases left unmatched: 4. CDR3 size: 15 residues. The germline V gene has CDR1 SGHRS and CDR2 YFSETQ.

This chain joins TRBV6-4 and TRBJ2-1; D might be TRBD2 (5 bases). The CDR3 is made up of 11 amino acids. Germline assignment: CDR1 MRHNA and CDR2 SNTAGT. The V and J ends lost 5 bases and 7 bases respectively, with 6 bases between them. The CDR3 bases are TGTGCCAGCAGTCCGGGGAATGAGCAGTTCTTC. This encodes CASSPGNEQFF.

V gene TRBV30 combines with J gene TRBJ1-1; D call uncertain. This CDR3 has 13 residues. Germline V gene sequence: CDR1 GTSNPN, CDR2 SVGIG (reference sequence). Deletions cut 3 bases from V and 3 bases from J, with 11 bases between. CDR3 sequence: CAWRRSAYTEAFF. The CDR3 bases are TGTGCCTGGAGACGATCAGCGTACACTGAAGCTTTCTTT.

The V gene is TRBV6-1, the J gene TRBJ1-5, with D uncertain. There are 13 residues in the CDR3. Trimming took off 3 bases at V and 6 bases at J, with 9 bases between the two ends. Germline CDR1 MNHNS, CDR2 SASEGT. CDR3: CASSEGAGQPQHF. In nucleotides, the CDR3 is TGTGCCAGCAGTGAGGGTGCGGGTCAGCCCCAGCATTTT.

The chain joins TRBV5-1 to TRBJ2-1, with 7 bases that match TRBD1. CDR3 length: 15 amino acids. V shed 0 bases, J shed 4 bases, and the junction held 4 bases outside the gene matches. Germline CDR1 reads SGHRS; CDR2 reads YFSETQ. For the CDR3, the DNA is TGCGCCAGCAGCTTGGCGGGACAGTCATACAATGAGCAGTTCTTC. The encoded protein is CASSLAGQSYNEQFF.

This chain links TRBV9 with TRBJ2-3; D not resolved. V was pared by 2 bases and J by 2 bases, with 15 bases between. CDR3 length equals 16 residues. Germline V CDR1 and CDR2: SGDLS, YYNGEE. The CDR3 bases are TGTGCCAGCAGCGTTTTATCGAACCCACTCACAGATACGCAGTATTTT. Its translation is CASSVLSNPLTDTQYF.

The chain couples TRBV9 to TRBJ1-2; no firm D call. The CDR3 totals 14 residues. Looked up from germline, CDR1 is SGDLS and CDR2 is YYNGEE. The V gene lost 0 bases and the J gene lost 0 bases, with 6 bases spanning the gap. The CDR3 nucleotides read TGTGCCAGCAGCGTAGATAGAGCTAACTATGGCTACACCTTC. This encodes CASSVDRANYGYTF.

The chain couples TRBV2 to TRBJ1-5; 8 bases agree with TRBD1. The CDR3 sequence is 16 residues long. Germline CDR1 SNHLY, CDR2 FYNNEI. Unmatched junction bases numbered 9, after V lost 4 bases and J lost 4 bases. The CDR3 sequence: CASSGGTGNTNQPQHF. The CDR3 DNA sequence: TGTGCCAGCAGTGGGGGGACAGGCAACACGAATCAGCCCCAGCATTTT. Based on the CDR3 plus reference TRBV2 and TRBJ1-5, the full variable domain is EPEVTQTPSHQVTQMGQEVILRCVPISNHLYFYWYRQILGQKVEFLVSFYNNEISEKSEIFDDQFSVERPDGSNFTLKIRSTKLEDSAMYFCASSGGTGNTNQPQHFGDGTRLSIL.

The chain employs TRBV10-2 and TRBJ2-4; unclear D gene. With 0 bases removed from V and 3 bases from J, the gap between germline ends came to 18 bases. The CDR3 sequence is 18 residues long. Per germline, CDR1 WSHSY and CDR2 SAAADI. The CDR3 here is CASSESITSAQVKNIQYF. In nucleotides, the CDR3 is TGCGCCAGCAGTGAGTCGATAACGTCGGCTCAGGTCAAAAACATTCAGTACTTC.

The chain has TRBV6-5 and TRBJ1-1; 7 bases fit TRBD1. In germline, CDR1 is MNHEY, CDR2 SVGAGI. The CDR3 length is 14 residues. The V and J ends lost 0 bases and 5 bases, in that order; junction bases with no gene match: 3. The CDR3 coding sequence is TGTGCCAGCAGTTACTCAAAACAGGGGACTGAAGCTTTCTTT. This gives the protein CASSYSKQGTEAFF.

The chain combines TRBV2 with TRBJ1-5; 7 positions agree with TRBD1. V was clipped by 9 bases and J by 1 base; unmatched bases: 6. The CDR3 runs 14 residues. From germline, CDR1 is SNHLY and CDR2 FYNNEI. In DNA form, the CDR3 reads TGTGCCAGTTCGACAGGGAGCAGCAATCAGCCCCAGCATTTT. Residues: CASSTGSSNQPQHF. Combining the CDR3 with reference TRBV2 and TRBJ1-5 gives the whole variable domain EPEVTQTPSHQVTQMGQEVILRCVPISNHLYFYWYRQILGQKVEFLVSFYNNEISEKSEIFDDQFSVERPDGSNFTLKIRSTKLEDSAMYFCASSTGSSNQPQHFGDGTRLSIL.

The chain couples TRBV6-5 to TRBJ2-2; D is unresolved. Germline-derived CDR1 and CDR2 are MNHEY and SVGAGI. V dropped 7 bases and J dropped 5 bases, with 11 bases sitting between them. The length of the CDR3 is 13 residues. This CDR3 is CASTKPATGELFF. The CDR3 DNA reads as TGTGCCAGCACAAAGCCAGCGACCGGGGAGCTGTTTTTT.

As for this clone: The sample has other DNA sequences that encode this CDR3 too. This CDR3 is CSVRQGKNEKLFF. Written as DNA, the CDR3 is TGCAGCGTTCGACAGGGGAAAAATGAAAAACTGTTTTTT. The chain links TRBV29-1 to TRBJ1-4; TRBD1 matches 8 bases. The CDR3 contains 13 residues. Germline values: CDR1 SQVTM, CDR2 ANQGSEA. Trimming cost V 5 bases and J 5 bases; bases outside gene matches: 4.

The chain combines TRBV11-3 with TRBJ2-7; no definite D call. CDR1 is SGHNT, CDR2 YENEEA, per germline. This CDR3 contains 16 residues. V lost 1 base to trimming and J lost 1 base, with 14 bases between them. CDR3 loop: CASSLVPGEKSYEQYF. The CDR3 DNA follows: TGTGCCAGCAGCTTAGTGCCCGGAGAGAAATCCTACGAGCAGTACTTC.

This clone was detected only once. As DNA, the CDR3 is TGTGCCAGCTCACCCAGACAGTCCTACAATGAGCAGTTCTTC. Translation gives CASSPRQSYNEQFF. The genes are TRBV18 and TRBJ2-1, with D maybe TRBD1 (5 bases). Per the germline V gene, CDR1 is KGHSH and CDR2 is LQKENI. V was shortened by 3 bases and J by 1 base, with 7 bases between the two germline ends. CDR3 length: 14 residues.

The chain couples TRBV30 to TRBJ1-2; 8 bases align to TRBD1. V was pared by 1 base and J by 0 bases, with 7 bases of the junction left unmatched. This CDR3 is 16 amino acids long. The germline V gene has CDR1 GTSNPN and CDR2 SVGIG (reference sequence). The chain's CDR3 is CAWSEIDRGANYGYTF. The CDR3 bases are TGTGCCTGGAGTGAAATAGACAGGGGAGCTAACTATGGCTACACCTTC.

The V call is TRBV29-1, the J call TRBJ2-4; D may be TRBD2 (5 bases). CDR1 SQVTM and CDR2 ANQGSEA come from the germline V gene. Trimming took off 7 bases at V and 10 bases at J, with 14 bases between the two ends. The CDR3 length is 11 residues. CDR3 DNA: TGCAGCGCTGAGGCGGGCGGTATTCAGTACTTC. It translates to CSAEAGGIQYF.

For the CDR3, the DNA is TGCAGCGCCATCCTCTTTAGACAGGGGGGGGGCTCTAACTATGGCTACACCTTC. It codes for CSAILFRQGGGSNYGYTF. The chain recombines TRBV29-1 with TRBJ1-2, with TRBD1 identical over 9 bases. Losses at the gene ends were 7 bases for V and 0 bases for J; bases not matched to a gene: 18. The CDR3 contains 18 residues. Germline assignment: CDR1 SQVTM and CDR2 ANQGSEA.

This clone was seen just once. V gene TRBV6-5 combines with J gene TRBJ1-1; D is undetermined. Germline lookup yields CDR1 MNHEY and CDR2 SVGAGI. This CDR3 comprises 14 residues. The V and J ends lost 0 bases and 3 bases respectively, with 8 bases between them. The CDR3 reads CASSYSHGDTEAFF. Here the CDR3 DNA reads TGTGCCAGCAGTTACTCCCACGGGGACACTGAAGCTTTCTTT.

This chain connects TRBV28 to TRBJ1-3; D not resolved. The germline CDR1 and CDR2 sequences are MDHEN and SYDVKM. V was cut by 5 bases and J by 3 bases, with 11 bases left in between. The length of the CDR3 is 14 residues. CDR3 nucleotide sequence: TGTGCCAGCAGTATTTCTCAACTTGGAAACACCATATATTTT. Its translation: CASSISQLGNTIYF.

The chain carries TRBV30 and TRBJ1-2, with a possible D match to TRBD1 (6 bases). The CDR3 is 17 residues long. The V and J ends lost 3 bases and 4 bases respectively, with 24 bases between them. Germline V gene lookup returns CDR1 GTSNPN and CDR2 SVGIG (reference sequence). CDR3 nucleotide sequence: TGTGCCTGGAGAGATGCGACAGGTACCCCTATCGGCTATGGCTACACCTTC. Its protein is CAWRDATGTPIGYGYTF.

This clone was counted a single time. The genes are TRBV7-2 and TRBJ2-7; 9 nucleotides line up with TRBD2. Trimming cost V 1 base and J 5 bases; bases outside gene matches: 12. CDR1 and CDR2 from the germline V gene are SGHTA and FQGNSA. This CDR3 spans 17 amino acids. CDR3 nucleotides: TGTGCCAGCAGCTTAGGTAGGCGTAGCGGGAGATTCAACGAGCAGTACTTC. Protein: CASSLGRRSGRFNEQYF.

The genes are TRBV4-3 and TRBJ2-7; D possibly corresponds to TRBD1 (6 bases). The CDR3 consists of 15 residues. Germline values: CDR1 LGHNA, CDR2 YSLEER. V lost 0 bases and J 1 base, leaving 10 bases between the germline ends. This CDR3 reads CASSQEQGLSYEQYF. CDR3 sequence (DNA): TGCGCCAGCAGCCAAGAGCAGGGGCTTTCCTACGAGCAGTACTTC.

The chain employs TRBV15 and TRBJ1-5; D might be TRBD1 (5 bases). Germline CDR1 reads LNHNV; CDR2 reads YYDKDF (reference sequence). The V end lost 2 bases, the J end lost 4 bases, and 15 bases lay between the germline ends. The CDR3 runs 16 residues. In DNA, the CDR3 is TGTGCCACCAGCAGAACAGGTATGATGGCAAATCAGCCCCAGCATTTT. Translated, it gives CATSRTGMMANQPQHF.

V gene TRBV9 combines with J gene TRBJ2-1; 9 positions match TRBD1. With 3 bases clipped from V and 3 bases from J, the junction kept 13 bases outside the gene matches. The CDR3 totals 18 residues. Germline CDR1 SGDLS, CDR2 YYNGEE. The CDR3 DNA reads as TGTGCCAGCAGCGGAAACTATGGACAGGGGCTAATCTACAATGAGCAGTTCTTC. Residues: CASSGNYGQGLIYNEQFF.